These 21 T cell receptor beta chains came from one sample sequenced in a study of shared clonotypes between healthy human individuals. Assay used: immunoSEQ multiplex PCR; TCRdb lists only in-frame clones, some missing. The table includes around 450,000 clones, around 79% detected once. The sequencing input was PBMCs. Every receptor here comes from a woman in her forties in good health. Some clones in this sample may be carry-over from other donors' samples.

The chain joins TRBV30 to TRBJ1-5, with 7 bases aligning to TRBD1. The trim removed 2 bases at V and 2 bases at J, leaving 3 bases unmatched. Germline V gives CDR1 GTSNPN, CDR2 SVGIG (reference sequence). This CDR3 contains 14 residues. The CDR3 nucleotides read TGTGCCTGGAGTAGCGGGACAGGCAATCAGCCCCAGCATTTT. It specifies CAWSSGTGNQPQHF.

V usage is TRBV11-3 and J usage is TRBJ2-1, with D unresolved. This CDR3 has 13 amino acids. Deletions cut 5 bases from V and 6 bases from J, with 11 bases between. Germline V CDR1 and CDR2: SGHNT, YENEEA. Here the CDR3 DNA reads TGTGCCAGCAGCCCCGGACGAGGCAATGAGCAGTTCTTC. Translated, it gives CASSPGRGNEQFF.

The gene calls are TRBV6-6 and TRBJ2-7, with D possibly being TRBD1 or TRBD2 (6 bases each). In germline, CDR1 is MNHNY, CDR2 SVGAGI (reference sequence). CDR3 length: 15 amino acids. V was shortened by 7 bases and J by 0 bases, with 16 bases between the two germline ends. CDR3 protein: CASTPGGHSSYEQYF. The CDR3, as DNA: TGTGCCAGCACCCCCGGGGGACATTCCTCCTACGAGCAGTACTTC.

The rearrangement links TRBV15 to TRBJ2-2; 7 bases map to TRBD2. CDR3 length: 15 residues. V was pared by 4 bases and J by 6 bases, with 8 bases of the junction left unmatched. Germline CDR1 is LNHNV and CDR2 is YYDKDF (reference sequence). CDR3 amino acids: CATSIITGGAGELFF. The CDR3 nucleotides are TGTGCCACCAGCATCATTACTGGGGGGGCCGGGGAGCTGTTTTTT.

The chain couples TRBV7-9 to TRBJ1-2; TRBD1 matches at 11 bases. Trimming cost V 4 bases and J 8 bases; bases outside gene matches: 9. The CDR3 loop spans 15 amino acids. CDR1 SEHNR and CDR2 FQNEAQ come from the germline V gene (reference sequence). The CDR3: CASSSSGTGGGGYTF. The CDR3 bases are TGTGCCAGCAGCTCTTCCGGGACAGGGGGTGGAGGCTACACCTTC.

This clone was observed a single time. V gene TRBV4-1 combines with J gene TRBJ2-1, with unresolved D. The CDR3 runs to 16 residues. Trimming cost V 1 base and J 4 bases, with 14 bases left between them. CDR1 and CDR2 from the germline V gene are MGHRA and YSYEKL. CDR3 in DNA: TGCGCCAGCAGCCAAGCTATGCGTTACCCGTACAATGAGCAGTTCTTC. Amino acid sequence: CASSQAMRYPYNEQFF.

V usage is TRBV5-1 and J usage is TRBJ1-1; D is unresolved. The CDR3 extends over 13 amino acids. CDR1 SGHRS and CDR2 YFSETQ come from the germline V gene. V lost 0 bases and J 3 bases, leaving 6 bases between the germline ends. The CDR3 here is CASSLAADTEAFF. The CDR3 DNA sequence: TGCGCCAGCAGCTTGGCCGCAGACACTGAAGCTTTCTTT.

The chain links TRBV10-3 to TRBJ1-2; D remains ambiguous. V lost 0 bases, J lost 9 bases, and 8 bases lay in between. CDR1 and CDR2 (germline): ENHRY, SYGVKD. The CDR3 runs to 12 residues. In DNA, the CDR3 is TGTGCCATCAGTGAGTCTCAGCCCAGCTACACCTTC. Protein: CAISESQPSYTF.

The chain uses TRBV28 and TRBJ2-2, with TRBD2 as a possible D gene (6 bases). V was shortened by 7 bases and J by 0 bases, with 18 bases between the two germline ends. The germline gives CDR1 MDHEN, CDR2 SYDVKM. The CDR3 spans 17 residues. The CDR3 spells CASKEGRGLSNTGELFF. In DNA form, the CDR3 reads TGTGCCAGCAAGGAGGGAAGAGGGCTATCGAACACCGGGGAGCTGTTTTTT. The full variable domain, rest sourced from reference TRBV28 and TRBJ2-2, is DVKVTQSSRYLVKRTGEKVFLECVQDMDHENMFWYRQDPGLGLRLIYFSYDVKMKEKGDIPEGYSVSREKKERFSLILESASTNQTSMYLCASKEGRGLSNTGELFFGEGSRLTVL.

The CDR3: CASSEAREAFF. CDR3 nucleotide sequence: TGTGCCAGCAGTGAAGCCAGGGAAGCTTTCTTT. The chain employs TRBV25-1 and TRBJ1-1, with D uncertain. CDR3 length equals 11 residues. V was shortened by 2 bases and J by 8 bases, with 6 bases between the two germline ends. CDR1 and CDR2 (germline): MGHDK, SYGVNS.

The chain joins TRBV7-2 to TRBJ2-7; D is possibly TRBD2 (6 bases). CDR1 is SGHTA, CDR2 FQGNSA, per germline. The CDR3 is made up of 14 amino acids. The V end lost 4 bases, the J end lost 6 bases, and 16 bases lay between the germline ends. CDR3: CASSSFGGRGEQYF. The CDR3 DNA is TGTGCCAGCAGCTCCTTCGGGGGAAGGGGCGAGCAGTACTTC.

This clone has just one count. In nucleotides, the CDR3 is TGTGCCAGCAGTTCCCTAGCGGGAGACACCGGGGAGCTGTTTTTT. Protein: CASSSLAGDTGELFF. The chain is built from TRBV27 and TRBJ2-2, with TRBD2 matching 10 bases. Germline V gene lookup returns CDR1 MNHEY and CDR2 SMNVEV (reference sequence). With V trimmed by 4 bases and J by 3 bases, 2 bases remained unmatched. The CDR3 contains 15 residues.

This sequence joins TRBV15 and TRBJ1-4; unclear D gene. Germline lookup yields CDR1 LNHNV and CDR2 YYDKDF (reference sequence). This CDR3 contains 15 residues. Trimming removed 0 bases at V and 4 bases at J, with 9 bases between. The CDR3 coding sequence is TGTGCCACCAGCAGAGATCGAGGTGGTAATGAAAAACTGTTTTTT. It yields the protein CATSRDRGGNEKLFF.

This clone has at least ten counts. The chain links TRBV6-4 to TRBJ1-4; 8 positions agree with TRBD1. The J segment lost 12 bases and the V segment lost 8 bases, leaving 8 bases of the junction unmatched. The CDR3 runs to 12 residues. Germline V lookup: CDR1 MRHNA, CDR2 SNTAGT. CDR3 region: CASGRDRLELFF. CDR3 nucleotide sequence: TGTGCCAGCGGCCGGGACAGGCTGGAACTGTTTTTT.

The chain recombines TRBV30 with TRBJ2-5; weak D call: TRBD2 (5 bases). The CDR3 covers 16 residues. Germline lookup yields CDR1 GTSNPN and CDR2 SVGIG (reference sequence). Trimming cost V 3 bases and J 0 bases, with 17 bases left between them. DNA for the CDR3: TGTGCCTGGAGGCATATGCGGGCCGAGTACCAAGAGACCCAGTACTTC. Its protein is CAWRHMRAEYQETQYF. The whole variable domain, filled in from reference TRBV30 and TRBJ2-5, reads SQTIHQWPATLVQPVGSPLSLECTVEGTSNPNLYWYRQAAGRGLQLLFYSVGIGQISSEVPQNLSASRPQDRQFILSSKKLLLSDSGFYLCAWRHMRAEYQETQYFGPGTRLLVL.

As regards this clone: This CDR3 is also generated by other DNA sequences in the sample. The chain has TRBV5-8 and TRBJ1-1; D is ambiguous. Per the germline V gene, CDR1 is SGHTS and CDR2 is YDEGEE. V was clipped by 0 bases and J by 2 bases, with 5 bases between them. The CDR3 is 13 amino acids. CDR3 region: CASSLAVNTEAFF. For the CDR3, the DNA is TGTGCCAGCAGCTTGGCAGTTAACACTGAAGCTTTCTTT. The full variable domain, its missing parts supplied by reference TRBV5-8 and TRBJ1-1, is EAGVTQSPTHLIKTRGQQATLRCSPISGHTSVYWYQQALGLGLQFLLWYDEGEERNRGNFPPRFSGRQFPNYSSELNVNALELEDSALYLCASSLAVNTEAFFGQGTRLTVV.

The chain is built from TRBV27 and TRBJ2-7; TRBD2 agrees at 7 bases. CDR1 and CDR2 from the germline V gene are MNHEY and SMNVEV (reference sequence). CDR3 size: 18 residues. The trim removed 2 bases at V and 5 bases at J, leaving 18 bases unmatched. CDR3 amino acids: CASSLTKPDLRETDEQYF. As DNA, the CDR3 is TGTGCCAGCAGTTTAACCAAACCCGACTTGCGGGAGACCGACGAGCAGTACTTC.

The genes are TRBV28 and TRBJ2-7; 12 nucleotides line up with TRBD1. After removal of 7 bases from V and 7 bases from J, the junction contained 8 bases not matched to a gene. Per the germline V gene, CDR1 is MDHEN and CDR2 is SYDVKM. This CDR3 has 14 residues. The DNA of the CDR3 is TGTGCCAGCATCGCGGGACAGGGGGCTCGGGAGCAGTACTTC. Translating it yields CASIAGQGAREQYF.

The J gene is TRBJ2-2, the V gene TRBV7-6, with 8 bases fitting TRBD2. CDR3 length: 17 amino acids. The J segment lost 4 bases and the V segment lost 3 bases, leaving 10 bases of the junction unmatched. Germline V lookup: CDR1 SGHVS, CDR2 FNYEAQ. The CDR3 loop reads CASSFNPSGSITGELFF. The CDR3 DNA follows: TGTGCCAGCAGCTTCAATCCCAGCGGGAGTATCACCGGGGAGCTGTTTTTT.

This clone was counted once. This rearrangement joins TRBV15 to TRBJ2-3; 8 nucleotides line up with TRBD1. V trimming: 4 bases; J trimming: 0 bases; junction bases outside the gene matches: 3. This CDR3 contains 15 residues. Per the germline V gene, CDR1 is LNHNV and CDR2 is YYDKDF (reference sequence). This chain's CDR3 is CATSNGQGSTDTQYF. Here the CDR3 DNA reads TGTGCCACCAGCAACGGACAGGGCAGCACAGATACGCAGTATTTT.

The chain employs TRBV4-2 and TRBJ2-7; D might be TRBD1 or TRBD2, each matching 6 bases. In germline, CDR1 is LGHNA, CDR2 YNFKEQ. The CDR3 length is 16 residues. Trimming cost V 7 bases and J 3 bases, with 22 bases left between them. The CDR3 spells CASTRGGSRENYEQYF. The CDR3 nucleotides are TGTGCCAGCACCCGAGGGGGGTCCCGGGAAAACTACGAGCAGTACTTC.